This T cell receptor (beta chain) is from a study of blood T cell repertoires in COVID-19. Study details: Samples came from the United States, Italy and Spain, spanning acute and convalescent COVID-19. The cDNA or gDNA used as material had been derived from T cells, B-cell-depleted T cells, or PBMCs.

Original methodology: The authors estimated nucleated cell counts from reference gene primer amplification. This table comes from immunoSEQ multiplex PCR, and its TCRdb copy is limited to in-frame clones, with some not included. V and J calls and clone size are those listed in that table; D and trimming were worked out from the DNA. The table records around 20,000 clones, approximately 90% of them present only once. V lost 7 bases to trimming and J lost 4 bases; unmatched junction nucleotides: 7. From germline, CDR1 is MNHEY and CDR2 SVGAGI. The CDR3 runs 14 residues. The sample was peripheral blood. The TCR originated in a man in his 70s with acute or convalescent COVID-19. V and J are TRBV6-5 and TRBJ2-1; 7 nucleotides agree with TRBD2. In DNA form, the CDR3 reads TGTGCCAGCACCGCGGGAGTATGGTACAATGAGCAGTTCTTC. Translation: CASTAGVWYNEQFF.